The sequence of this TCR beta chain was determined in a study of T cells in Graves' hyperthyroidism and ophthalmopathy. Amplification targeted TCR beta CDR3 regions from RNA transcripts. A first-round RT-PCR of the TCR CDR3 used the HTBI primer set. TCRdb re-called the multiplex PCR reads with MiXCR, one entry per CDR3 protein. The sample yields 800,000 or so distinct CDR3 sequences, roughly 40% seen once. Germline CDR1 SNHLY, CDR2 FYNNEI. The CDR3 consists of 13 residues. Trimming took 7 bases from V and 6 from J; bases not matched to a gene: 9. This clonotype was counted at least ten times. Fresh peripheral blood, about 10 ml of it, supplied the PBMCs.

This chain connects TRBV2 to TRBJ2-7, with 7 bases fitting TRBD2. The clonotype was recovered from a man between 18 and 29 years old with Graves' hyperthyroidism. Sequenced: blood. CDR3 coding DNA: TGTGCCAGCACTTCGTCGGGAGGACCCGAGCAGTACTTC. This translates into CASTSSGGPEQYF.